This T cell receptor (beta chain) derives from a study of blood T cell repertoires in COVID-19. About the research overall: Samples representing acute and convalescent COVID-19 were sourced from the United States, Italy and Spain. PBMCs, B-cell-depleted T cells, or T cells were the source of the cDNA or gDNA that made up the material.

How the authors handled the data: Amplification with reference gene primers provided the estimates of nucleated cell counts. Only in-frame clones appear in the TCRdb table, and some are missing; sequencing was by immunoSEQ multiplex PCR. V and J calls and clone size follow that table, whereas D and trimming were derived from the DNA. The profile covers about 57,000 clones, with around three quarters appearing a single time and around 32% taken by the ten largest. CDR1 is SGHTA, CDR2 FQGNSA, per germline. The CDR3 loop spans 13 amino acids. V was clipped by 5 bases and J by 9 bases, with 14 bases between them.

V gene TRBV7-2 combines with J gene TRBJ2-1, with D perhaps TRBD2 (6 bases). This sequence originates from a human donor in a cohort sampled during active COVID-19. The sample taken for sequencing was peripheral blood. CDR3 in amino acids: CASSAGPGVEQFF. The CDR3 nucleotides are TGTGCCAGCAGCGCCGGCCCGGGGGTTGAGCAGTTCTTC. The full variable domain, in which reference TRBV7-2 and TRBJ2-1 provide the parts outside the CDR3, is GAGVSQSPSNKVTEKGKDVELRCDPISGHTALYWYRQSLGQGLEFLIYFQGNSAPDKSGLPSDRFSAERTGGSVSTLTIQRTQQEDSAVYLCASSAGPGVEQFFGPGTRLTVL.